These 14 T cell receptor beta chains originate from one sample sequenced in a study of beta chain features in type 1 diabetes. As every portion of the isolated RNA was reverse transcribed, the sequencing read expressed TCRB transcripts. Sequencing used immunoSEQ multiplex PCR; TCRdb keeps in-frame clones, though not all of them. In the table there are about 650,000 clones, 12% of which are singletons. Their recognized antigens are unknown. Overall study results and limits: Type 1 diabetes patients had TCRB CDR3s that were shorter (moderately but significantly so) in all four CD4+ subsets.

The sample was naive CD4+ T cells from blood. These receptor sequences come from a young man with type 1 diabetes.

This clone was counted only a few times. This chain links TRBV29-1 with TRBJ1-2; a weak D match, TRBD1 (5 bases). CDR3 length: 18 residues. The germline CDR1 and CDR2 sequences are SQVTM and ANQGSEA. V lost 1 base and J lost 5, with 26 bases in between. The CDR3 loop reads CSVEGWAGLPVSAYGYTF. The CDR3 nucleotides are TGCAGCGTTGAAGGATGGGCAGGGTTGCCCGTTTCTGCGTATGGCTACACCTTC.

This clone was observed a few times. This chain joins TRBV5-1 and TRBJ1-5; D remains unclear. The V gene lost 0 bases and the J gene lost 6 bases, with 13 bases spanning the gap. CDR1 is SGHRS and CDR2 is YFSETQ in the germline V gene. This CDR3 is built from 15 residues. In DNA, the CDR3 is TGCGCCAGCAGCTTGGATCCCGGGGTCGGTCAGCCCCAGCATTTT. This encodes CASSLDPGVGQPQHF.

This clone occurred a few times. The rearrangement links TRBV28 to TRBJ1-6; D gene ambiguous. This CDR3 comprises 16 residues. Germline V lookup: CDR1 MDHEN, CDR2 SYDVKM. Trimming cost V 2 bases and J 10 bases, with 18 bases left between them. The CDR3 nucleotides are TGTGCCAGCAGTTTAGCGTCCACCCCGGGAGGGTCACCCCTCCACTTT. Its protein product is CASSLASTPGGSPLHF.

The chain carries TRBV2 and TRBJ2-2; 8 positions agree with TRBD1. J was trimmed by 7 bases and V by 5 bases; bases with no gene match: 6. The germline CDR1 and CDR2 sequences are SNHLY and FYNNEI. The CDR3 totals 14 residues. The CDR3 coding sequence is TGTGCCAGCAGTCGCCGGACAGGGTACGGGGAGCTGTTTTTT. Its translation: CASSRRTGYGELFF.

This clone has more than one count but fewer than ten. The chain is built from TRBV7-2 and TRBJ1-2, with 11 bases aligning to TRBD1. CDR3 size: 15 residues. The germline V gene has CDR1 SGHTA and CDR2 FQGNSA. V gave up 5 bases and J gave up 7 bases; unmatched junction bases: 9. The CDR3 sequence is CASSLLGQGAIGYTF. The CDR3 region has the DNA TGTGCCAGCAGCCTCTTAGGACAGGGGGCGATTGGCTACACCTTC.

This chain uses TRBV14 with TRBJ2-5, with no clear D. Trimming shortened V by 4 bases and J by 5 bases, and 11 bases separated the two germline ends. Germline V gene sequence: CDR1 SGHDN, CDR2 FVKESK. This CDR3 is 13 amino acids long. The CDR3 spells CASSPRPGETQYF. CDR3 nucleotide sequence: TGTGCCAGCAGCCCGAGACCTGGGGAGACCCAGTACTTC.

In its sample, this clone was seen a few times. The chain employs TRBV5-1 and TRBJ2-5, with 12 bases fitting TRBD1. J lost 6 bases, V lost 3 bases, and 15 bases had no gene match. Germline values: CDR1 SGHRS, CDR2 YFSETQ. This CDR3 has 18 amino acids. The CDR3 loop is CASSSLPAGQGAGQTQYF. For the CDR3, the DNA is TGCGCCAGCAGCTCCCTGCCCGCGGGACAGGGGGCTGGGCAGACCCAGTACTTC.

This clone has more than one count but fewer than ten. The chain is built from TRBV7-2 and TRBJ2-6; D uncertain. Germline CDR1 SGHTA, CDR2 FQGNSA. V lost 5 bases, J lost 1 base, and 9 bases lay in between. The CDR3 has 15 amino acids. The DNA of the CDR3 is TGTGCCAGCAGCCCTATGTATTCTGGGGCCAACGTCCTGACTTTC. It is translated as CASSPMYSGANVLTF.

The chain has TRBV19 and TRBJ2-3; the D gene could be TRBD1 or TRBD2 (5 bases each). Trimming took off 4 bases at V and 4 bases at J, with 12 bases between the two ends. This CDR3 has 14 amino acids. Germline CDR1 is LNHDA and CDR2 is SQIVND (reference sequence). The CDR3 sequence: CASSTREIADTQYF. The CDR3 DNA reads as TGTGCCAGTAGTACCAGGGAGATTGCAGATACGCAGTATTTT.

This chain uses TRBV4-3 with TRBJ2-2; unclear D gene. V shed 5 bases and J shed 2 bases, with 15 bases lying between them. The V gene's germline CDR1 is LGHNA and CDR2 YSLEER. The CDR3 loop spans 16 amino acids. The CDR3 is CASSDTVAVNTGELFF. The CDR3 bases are TGCGCCAGCAGCGATACGGTGGCAGTCAACACCGGGGAGCTGTTTTTT.

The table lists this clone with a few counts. The CDR3 is CASSSRTGTMNTEAFF. The CDR3 DNA follows: TGTGCCAGCAGCTCTCGGACAGGTACAATGAACACTGAAGCTTTCTTT. The rearrangement uses TRBV7-9 and TRBJ1-1; 7 bases match TRBD1. CDR1 SEHNR and CDR2 FQNEAQ come from the germline V gene (reference sequence). The ends lost 4 bases at V and 0 bases at J; junction bases unmatched: 8. The CDR3 is made up of 16 amino acids.

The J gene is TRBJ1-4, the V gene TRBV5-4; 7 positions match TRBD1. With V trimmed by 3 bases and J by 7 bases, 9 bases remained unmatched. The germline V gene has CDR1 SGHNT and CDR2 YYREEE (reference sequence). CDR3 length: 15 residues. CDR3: CASSSGTEGSEKLFF. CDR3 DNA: TGTGCCAGCAGCTCGGGGACAGAGGGAAGTGAAAAACTGTTTTTT.

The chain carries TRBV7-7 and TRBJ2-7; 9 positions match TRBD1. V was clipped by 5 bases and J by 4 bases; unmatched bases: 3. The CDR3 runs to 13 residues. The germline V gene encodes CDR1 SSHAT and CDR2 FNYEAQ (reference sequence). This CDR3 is CASSQDRGYEQYF. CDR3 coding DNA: TGTGCCAGCAGCCAGGACAGGGGATACGAGCAGTACTTC.

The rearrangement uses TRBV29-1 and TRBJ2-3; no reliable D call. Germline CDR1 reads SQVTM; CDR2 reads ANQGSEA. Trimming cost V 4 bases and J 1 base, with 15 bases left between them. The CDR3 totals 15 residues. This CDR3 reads CSVARQTLRTDTQYF. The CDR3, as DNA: TGCAGCGTTGCCCGGCAGACCCTACGCACAGATACGCAGTATTTT.